This TCR beta chain originates from a study of graft-versus-host responses after intestinal transplantation. General observations from the study: There were GvH clones found in recipient marrow, and some of them appeared first in ileum or blood.

Using immunoSEQ multiplex PCR, the repertoire was profiled, and TCRdb retains in-frame clones only, with some absent. The sample has tens of thousands of clones, 85% to 95% seen once. CDR1 SGHAT and CDR2 FQNNGV come from the germline V gene. Trimming stripped 1 base from V and 1 base from J, with 14 bases between. The length of the CDR3 is 16 residues. As to this clone: Its antigen is unknown.

The clonotype originates from a human donor who was the organ donor for an intestinal transplant. Sequenced material: unstimulated CD8+ T cells sorted from spleen or lymph node cells, taken before transplant. The chain couples TRBV11-2 to TRBJ2-7; D possibly corresponds to TRBD1 (6 bases). Here the CDR3 reads CASSLVPTGTSYEQYF. The CDR3 DNA reads as TGTGCCAGCAGCTTAGTTCCGACAGGTACTTCCTACGAGCAGTACTTC.